A single sample gave rise to the 16 T cell receptor beta chains below, sequenced in a study of blood T cell repertoires in COVID-19 (TCRdb year 2020). The receptor library was made with the immunoSEQ multiplex PCR assay. TCRdb holds this immuneACCESS table with in-frame rearrangements only. Some clones are missing; in checked studies, unresolved V genes explain under half, and the rest has no known cause. This sample gives fewer than 75,000 clones in total; 85% to 90% of them show up just once. In total, the top ten clones hold approximately 8% of the sample. The sequenced sample was peripheral blood. The receptors here all came from a man aged 50 to 59 with active COVID-19.

This clone was observed a single time. The gene calls are TRBV27 and TRBJ1-2; tentatively, D is TRBD1 (5 bases). The germline gives CDR1 MNHEY, CDR2 SMNVEV (reference sequence). Trimming cost V 3 bases and J 6 bases, with 23 bases left between them. The CDR3 runs to 17 residues. The CDR3 DNA follows: TGTGCCAGCAGTTTGGTCGATGCGGCAGGGAAGCTTAATGGCTACACCTTC. It yields the protein CASSLVDAAGKLNGYTF.

The V call is TRBV11-2, the J call TRBJ2-1; 8 positions match TRBD2. V was clipped by 1 base and J by 5 bases; unmatched bases: 13. This CDR3 comprises 18 residues. The V gene's germline CDR1 is SGHAT and CDR2 FQNNGV. Here the CDR3 DNA reads TGTGCCAGCAGCTTAGCCCAAAGGGGGGGCGGGAGGAACAATGAGCAGTTCTTC. Translated, it gives CASSLAQRGGGRNNEQFF.

J is TRBJ2-7 and V is TRBV28; TRBD1 aligns across 8 bases. CDR1 MDHEN and CDR2 SYDVKM come from the germline V gene. V dropped 7 bases and J dropped 5; count of bases not matched to a gene: 13. This CDR3 spans 15 amino acids. CDR3 nucleotides: TGTGCCAGCACCTCAACCTCAGGGGGCCGGGACGAGCAGTACTTC. Translating it yields CASTSTSGGRDEQYF.

This sequence joins TRBV28 and TRBJ2-7; 11 bases are shared with TRBD2. The length of the CDR3 is 15 residues. Unmatched junction bases numbered 5, after V lost 4 bases and J lost 3 bases. Germline values: CDR1 MDHEN, CDR2 SYDVKM. Here the CDR3 DNA reads TGTGCCAGCAGTTCCTCTAGCGGGAGGCTCTACGAGCAGTACTTC. This encodes CASSSSSGRLYEQYF.

Worth noting for this clone: The junction and the germline gene differ at one end; a read error may be behind it. This chain connects TRBV6-1 to TRBJ1-6, with unresolved D. Germline CDR1 is MNHNS and CDR2 is SASEGT. The CDR3 has 16 residues. CDR3 bases: TGTGCCAGCAGGGAAGATTCTAGCTCCTATAATTCACCCCTCCACTTT. Translated: CASREDSSSYNSPLHF.

The gene calls are TRBV18 and TRBJ2-7, with a possible D match to TRBD2 (5 bases). The CDR3 covers 13 residues. CDR1 is KGHSH, CDR2 LQKENI, per germline. V lost 3 bases, J lost 3 bases, and 9 bases lay in between. Here the CDR3 reads CASSPTRDYEQYF. CDR3 coding DNA: TGTGCCAGCTCACCCACCCGGGACTACGAGCAGTACTTC.

This chain links TRBV6-2 or TRBV6-3 with TRBJ2-7; D possibly corresponds to TRBD1 (8 bases). This CDR3 is 17 amino acids long. Trimming left V 5 bases short and J 6 bases short, with 26 bases between. Germline V gene lookup returns CDR1 MNHEY and CDR2 SVGEGT. CDR3 amino acids: CASSMDRARLRTSEQYF. Written as DNA, the CDR3 is TGTGCCAGCAGTATGGACAGGGCCCGACTAAGGACTAGCGAGCAGTACTTC.

This chain uses TRBV3-1 (or the pseudogene TRBV3-2) with TRBJ2-5; 9 bases match TRBD1. The CDR3 contains 15 residues. V trimming: 3 bases; J trimming: 5 bases; junction bases outside the gene matches: 7. Germline values: CDR1 LGHDT, CDR2 YNNKEL (reference sequence). The CDR3 DNA is TGTGCCAGCAGCCAGGAGGACAGGGGATGGGAGACCCAGTACTTC. Translating it yields CASSQEDRGWETQYF.

V usage is TRBV30 and J usage is TRBJ2-3; D may be TRBD2 (5 bases). This CDR3 is built from 14 residues. Trimming shortened V by 0 bases and J by 4 bases, and 11 bases separated the two germline ends. The germline V gene has CDR1 GTSNPN and CDR2 SVGIG (reference sequence). The CDR3 spells CAWSVDALADTQYF. CDR3 nucleotides: TGTGCCTGGAGTGTTGATGCACTAGCAGATACGCAGTATTTT.

DNA of the CDR3: TGTGCCAGCAGCCAAGAGGGACTAGCGGGACACTACGAGCAGTACTTC. It specifies CASSQEGLAGHYEQYF. The chain uses TRBV3-1 (or the pseudogene TRBV3-2) and TRBJ2-7, with 13 positions matching TRBD2. V lost 0 bases and J lost 3; bases outside the gene matches: 2. The CDR3 is 16 amino acids. From germline, CDR1 is LGHDT and CDR2 YNNKEL (reference sequence).

The V gene is TRBV3-1 (or the pseudogene TRBV3-2), the J gene TRBJ2-3; D perhaps matches TRBD2 (6 bases). Looked up from germline, CDR1 is LGHDT and CDR2 is YNNKEL (reference sequence). The ends were cut back, 1 base at V and 1 base at J, with 9 bases in the middle. This CDR3 region has 15 residues. CDR3 region: CASSQVRGRTDTQYF. The CDR3 DNA follows: TGTGCCAGCAGCCAAGTGCGGGGTCGCACAGATACGCAGTATTTT.

The chain couples TRBV2 to TRBJ1-1; D unclear. This CDR3 comprises 14 residues. CDR1 and CDR2 from the germline V gene are SNHLY and FYNNEI. Trimming cost V 8 bases and J 4 bases, with 17 bases left between them. CDR3 DNA: TGTGCCAGCGGAAACGGGTTCGGCGGCACTGAAGCTTTCTTT. Its protein is CASGNGFGGTEAFF.

The chain employs TRBV7-2 and TRBJ2-7, with TRBD2 matching over 9 bases. The CDR3 is 16 residues long. In germline, CDR1 is SGHTA, CDR2 FQGNSA. J was trimmed by 3 bases and V by 2 bases; bases with no gene match: 8. The CDR3 nucleotides read TGTGCCAGCAGCTTAAGTGCGGGGGGGTCGAGCTACGAGCAGTACTTC. Residues: CASSLSAGGSSYEQYF.

The chain uses TRBV19 and TRBJ1-1; 8 nucleotides agree with TRBD1. V gave up 5 bases and J gave up 0 bases; unmatched junction bases: 14. Germline CDR1 is LNHDA and CDR2 is SQIVND (reference sequence). The CDR3 totals 18 residues. The CDR3 DNA reads as TGTGCCAGTAGTGTCATCCGACAGGGGAGAGACATGAACACTGAAGCTTTCTTT. Its protein product is CASSVIRQGRDMNTEAFF.

The chain carries TRBV18 and TRBJ2-2; 10 bases fit TRBD1. Trimming removed 6 bases from V and 4 bases from J; junction bases left unmatched: 5. This CDR3 region has 15 residues. Germline V lookup: CDR1 KGHSH, CDR2 LQKENI. CDR3 protein: CASSPWDRGTGELFF. CDR3 nucleotide sequence: TGTGCCAGCTCGCCTTGGGACAGGGGCACCGGGGAGCTGTTTTTT.

The chain employs TRBV19 and TRBJ1-6; 8 bases match TRBD1. V trimming: 5 bases; J trimming: 9 bases; junction bases outside the gene matches: 18. Germline V CDR1 and CDR2: LNHDA, SQIVND (reference sequence). This CDR3 is 18 amino acids long. CDR3 bases: TGTGCCAGTAGTCTCTGGACAGGGACCGGGGAAATGGGTTCACCCCTCCACTTT. Translated: CASSLWTGTGEMGSPLHF.